These 19 T cell receptor beta chains came from one sample sequenced in a study of T cell clones after liver transplantation. Libraries were prepared by immunoSEQ multiplex PCR; TCRdb keeps only in-frame clonotypes and omits some of them. The table shows tens of thousands of clones, with around four fifths occurring only once. The starting material was CD4+ T cells from blood, obtained roughly 3.5 years after liver transplant. These receptors all come from a human patient who received a liver transplant. Some T cells may be provided by the graft donor.

The chain recombines TRBV7-8 with TRBJ1-2; 7 bases match TRBD1. This CDR3 is 14 amino acids long. The junction had 3 bases not matched to a gene; V was cut back by 1 base and J by 4 bases. Germline V gene sequence: CDR1 SGHVS, CDR2 FQNEAQ. The CDR3 DNA sequence: TGTGCCAGCAGCTTAGAGGGGGCTGCCTATGGCTACACCTTC. Translating it yields CASSLEGAAYGYTF.

This chain links TRBV7-7 with TRBJ2-5, with D perhaps TRBD2 (5 bases). The length of the CDR3 is 13 residues. CDR1 is SSHAT, CDR2 FNYEAQ, per germline (reference sequence). The CDR3 here is CASSDGVRETQYF. The DNA of the CDR3 is TGTGCTAGCTCCGACGGGGTAAGGGAGACCCAGTACTTC. The full variable domain, its missing parts supplied by reference TRBV7-7 and TRBJ2-5, is GAGVSQSPRYKVTKRGQDVTLRCDPISSHATLYWYQQALGQGPEFLTYFNYEAQPDKSGLPSDRFSAERPEGSISTLTIQRTEQRDSAMYRCASSDGVRETQYFGPGTRLLVL.

CDR3 DNA sequence: TGTGCCAGCAGCTTTGGGACAGGGGACTATGGCTACACCTTC. It yields the protein CASSFGTGDYGYTF. The chain links TRBV6-1 to TRBJ1-2, with TRBD1 identical over 10 bases. CDR1 and CDR2 (germline): MNHNS, SASEGT. The length of the CDR3 is 14 residues. The ends lost 6 bases at V and 3 bases at J; junction bases unmatched: 4.

This chain links TRBV5-1 with TRBJ1-4; the match to TRBD1 covers 7 bases. Unmatched junction bases numbered 6, after V lost 2 bases and J lost 8 bases. In germline, CDR1 is SGHRS, CDR2 YFSETQ. CDR3 length: 14 residues. The CDR3 bases are TGCGCCAGCAGCTTAACAGGGGTGGAGGAAAAACTGTTTTTT. Amino acid sequence: CASSLTGVEEKLFF.

The chain couples TRBV4-3 to TRBJ2-7, with D perhaps matching TRBD2 (5 bases). The V end was cut by 5 bases, the J end by 6 bases, with 20 bases between. Germline CDR1 reads LGHNA; CDR2 reads YSLEER. This CDR3 comprises 15 residues. The CDR3 DNA reads as TGCGCCAGCAGCTCTTACTACGGAGGTTCCAGCGAGCAGTACTTC. Its translation: CASSSYYGGSSEQYF.

This chain joins TRBV6-1 and TRBJ2-7; 10 bases map to TRBD2. The trim removed 0 bases at V and 6 bases at J, leaving 11 bases unmatched. Germline CDR1 reads MNHNS; CDR2 reads SASEGT. This CDR3 is 17 amino acids long. CDR3 in amino acids: CASSEARLAGIVGEQYF. CDR3 DNA sequence: TGTGCCAGCAGTGAAGCGCGACTAGCGGGTATAGTGGGCGAGCAGTACTTC.

This rearrangement joins TRBV6-1 to TRBJ1-1, with TRBD1 identical over 8 bases. Looked up from germline, CDR1 is MNHNS and CDR2 is SASEGT. This CDR3 comprises 14 residues. The V and J ends lost 5 bases and 3 bases, in that order; junction bases with no gene match: 5. CDR3 amino acids: CASSTTGAHTEAFF. The CDR3 coding sequence is TGTGCCAGCAGTACGACAGGGGCCCACACTGAAGCTTTCTTT.

The chain has TRBV7-9 and TRBJ2-2; D is tentatively TRBD1 or TRBD2 (5 bases each). CDR3 length equals 15 residues. V shed 5 bases and J shed 3 bases, with 13 bases lying between them. Germline CDR1 reads SEHNR; CDR2 reads FQNEAQ (reference sequence). The DNA of the CDR3 is TGTGCCAGCAGCGTGACGGGGCCATACACCGGGGAGCTGTTTTTT. It yields the protein CASSVTGPYTGELFF. The whole variable domain, remainder taken from reference TRBV7-9 and TRBJ2-2, is DTGVSQNPRHKITKRGQNVTFRCDPISEHNRLYWYRQTLGQGPEFLTYFQNEAQLEKSRLLSDRFSAERPKGSFSTLEIQRTEQGDSAMYLCASSVTGPYTGELFFGEGSRLTVL.

This chain links TRBV27 with TRBJ2-6; perhaps D is TRBD1 or TRBD2 (6 bases each). Per the germline V gene, CDR1 is MNHEY and CDR2 is SMNVEV (reference sequence). The CDR3 totals 15 residues. With 3 bases removed from V and 5 bases from J, the gap between germline ends came to 11 bases. The CDR3 is CASSLRGDWANVLTF. The CDR3 DNA sequence: TGTGCCAGCAGTTTGAGGGGGGATTGGGCCAACGTCCTGACTTTC.

The V gene is TRBV14, the J gene TRBJ1-1, with unresolved D. CDR1 and CDR2 from the germline V gene are SGHDN and FVKESK. Trimming took off 1 base at V and 3 bases at J, with 6 bases between the two ends. The CDR3 is 13 residues long. CDR3 sequence (DNA): TGTGCCAGCAGCCAAGGCTCTTACACTGAAGCTTTCTTT. Its protein product is CASSQGSYTEAFF.

J is TRBJ2-1 and V is TRBV6-1; 9 positions match TRBD2. CDR3 size: 17 residues. Germline V gene sequence: CDR1 MNHNS, CDR2 SASEGT. Trimming cost V 3 bases and J 3 bases; bases outside gene matches: 9. DNA of the CDR3: TGTGCCAGCAGTGAGAGGCGCGGGAGGGATCTCTACAATGAGCAGTTCTTC. It encodes CASSERRGRDLYNEQFF.

This chain links TRBV28 with TRBJ1-2; a weak D match, TRBD1 (6 bases). This CDR3 region has 17 residues. Trimming removed 0 bases at V and 6 bases at J, with 20 bases between. Germline CDR1 and CDR2: MDHEN and SYDVKM. For the CDR3, the DNA is TGTGCCAGCAGTTTATGGGGGGCGGCAGCAACTATTGATGGCTACACCTTC. Translated: CASSLWGAAATIDGYTF.

The J gene is TRBJ1-5, the V gene TRBV4-3; D may be TRBD1 (5 bases). CDR3 length equals 15 residues. V was cut by 0 bases and J by 8 bases, with 14 bases left in between. Germline lookup yields CDR1 LGHNA and CDR2 YSLEER. The CDR3 is CASSQDIWGGEPQHF. CDR3 bases: TGCGCCAGCAGCCAAGATATTTGGGGGGGTGAGCCCCAGCATTTT.

V is TRBV5-4 and J is TRBJ2-1, with 10 bases identical to TRBD2. The CDR3 spans 15 residues. Losses at the gene ends were 1 base for V and 7 bases for J; bases not matched to a gene: 5. CDR1 and CDR2 from the germline V gene are SGHNT and YYREEE (reference sequence). The CDR3: CASSLTSGTGNEQFF. For the CDR3, the DNA is TGTGCCAGCAGCTTGACTAGCGGGACGGGTAATGAGCAGTTCTTC.

CDR3 sequence reads: CASSQDKGQGTDTQYF. In nucleotides, the CDR3 is TGCGCCAGCAGCCAAGATAAGGGACAGGGGACAGATACGCAGTATTTT. The chain links TRBV4-1 to TRBJ2-3; 10 bases are shared with TRBD1. Germline trimming cut 0 bases from V and 3 bases from J; bases unmatched to any gene: 3. In germline, CDR1 is MGHRA, CDR2 YSYEKL. CDR3 length: 16 residues.

The chain links TRBV5-1 to TRBJ2-2; no clear D. The V end lost 0 bases, the J end lost 0 bases, and 3 bases lay between the germline ends. Germline V gene sequence: CDR1 SGHRS, CDR2 YFSETQ. The CDR3 sequence is 14 residues long. For the CDR3, the DNA is TGCGCCAGCAGCTTGGACACGAACACCGGGGAGCTGTTTTTT. Translating gives CASSLDTNTGELFF.

This chain joins TRBV21-1 and TRBJ2-5; no check of the table's D call, TRBD1, against the DNA was made. TRBV21-1 is flagged as a pseudogene. This CDR3 has 16 amino acids. CDR3 nucleotides: TGTGCCAGCAGCCCCCGCAGGGGGCGTCGCGCGAAGACCCAGTACTTC. Amino acid sequence: CASSPRRGRRAKTQYF.

The V and J genes are TRBV11-2 and TRBJ2-1; perhaps TRBD2 as D (5 bases). This CDR3 spans 15 amino acids. V lost 2 bases and J lost 2, with 10 bases in between. The V gene's germline CDR1 is SGHAT and CDR2 FQNNGV. The chain's CDR3 is CASSLLAGTYNEQFF. CDR3 bases: TGTGCCAGCAGCTTACTAGCAGGCACCTACAATGAGCAGTTCTTC. Full variable domain (rest looked up from reference TRBV11-2 and TRBJ2-1): EAGVAQSPRYKIIEKRQSVAFWCNPISGHATLYWYQQILGQGPKLLIQFQNNGVVDDSQLPKDRFSAERLKGVDSTLKIQPAKLEDSAVYLCASSLLAGTYNEQFFGPGTRLTVL.

This clone is labeled medium-sized (0.01 to 0.1%). This chain uses TRBV7-9 with TRBJ1-3; weak D call: TRBD1 (5 bases). The CDR3 runs 15 residues. The germline V gene has CDR1 SEHNR and CDR2 FQNEAQ (reference sequence). V gave up 7 bases and J gave up 0 bases, with 13 bases separating them. The CDR3 loop reads CASTLGDLSGNTIYF. CDR3 bases: TGTGCCAGCACCCTCGGGGACCTCTCTGGAAACACCATATATTTT.